Shown below are 5 T cell receptor beta chains from a single sample sequenced in a study of lymphopenia after photon versus proton radiotherapy. Profiled with immunoSEQ multiplex PCR; TCRdb holds only in-frame clones, not every one. The sample yields under 70,000 clones, roughly 92% seen once. Sequenced here: peripheral blood, sampled from a patient treated with photon-based radiotherapy. Source of these receptors: a woman between 35 and 50 years old with cholangiocarcinoma.

The chain joins TRBV2 to TRBJ2-5; 13 nucleotides agree with TRBD2. The J call may be faulty, since TRBJ2-7 better matches the DNA end. The CDR3 covers 13 residues. Germline V gene data show CDR1 as SNHLY and CDR2 as FYNNEI. The CDR3 nucleotides read TGTGCCACTACGACTAGCGGGGGGACCGAGCAGTACTTC. Translating gives CATTTSGGTEQYF.

CDR3 bases: TGTGCCAGCAGCCCTAGTGGGTGGGGGGATGAGCAGTTCTTC. Amino acid sequence: CASSPSGWGDEQFF. The rearrangement links TRBV11-3 to TRBJ2-1, with D possibly matching TRBD2 (6 bases). CDR3 length: 14 residues. Germline V gene lookup returns CDR1 SGHNT and CDR2 YENEEA. Trimming cost V 5 bases and J 8 bases, with 16 bases left between them.

The chain links TRBV10-3 to TRBJ1-5, with D perhaps TRBD1 (6 bases). Trimming removed 10 bases from V and 0 bases from J, with 16 bases in between. The CDR3 is made up of 15 amino acids. Germline CDR1 ENHRY, CDR2 SYGVKD. CDR3 protein: CATIPGEDSNQPQHF. CDR3 sequence (DNA): TGTGCCACGATACCAGGGGAGGATAGCAATCAGCCCCAGCATTTT.

V gene TRBV7-2 combines with J gene TRBJ1-6; D ambiguous. There are 14 residues in the CDR3. V was trimmed by 5 bases and J by 10 bases, leaving 15 bases between them. Germline lookup yields CDR1 SGHTA and CDR2 FQGNSA. This CDR3 is CASSTPREGSPLHF. CDR3 nucleotide sequence: TGTGCCAGCAGCACCCCGAGGGAAGGGTCACCCCTCCACTTT.

The table lists this clone with a count of one. The chain couples TRBV5-8 to TRBJ1-2; 7 nucleotides agree with TRBD1. With V trimmed by 1 base and J by 5 bases, 11 bases remained unmatched. The CDR3 totals 16 residues. Germline CDR1 is SGHTS and CDR2 is YDEGEE. In DNA form, the CDR3 reads TGTGCCAGCAGCTTGAGGGACAGAAGCAACCTTTATGGCTACACCTTC. This sequence encodes CASSLRDRSNLYGYTF.